This T cell receptor (beta chain) was observed in a study of human T cells and chemical hapten exposure. Across the study: Across samples, TCR yields varied, mostly owing to small differences in pooled library volumes.

A few counts support this clonotype. TCRdb recomputed calls from the RACE reads with MiXCR, one row per CDR3 protein. The table has some 170,000 distinct CDR3 sequences, around 22% seen once; the top ten hold about 6.7%. The time point here: patch test 1, 2 weeks after DPC sensitization. The treatment denotes: therapeutic diphenylcyclopropenone sensitization with weekly scalp DPC. CDR3 length: 16 residues. From germline, CDR1 is KGHDR and CDR2 SFDVKD. Losses at the gene ends were 5 bases for V and 7 bases for J; bases not matched to a gene: 7. This TCR was sampled from a woman between 45 and 65 years old with alopecia areata. Some clones in this sample may be carry-over from other donors' samples. Sequencing was performed on whole blood, taken in connection with sensitization to the hapten diphenylcyclopropenone (DPC). The chain has TRBV24-1 and TRBJ2-1; 13 bases line up with TRBD2. CDR3 amino acids: CATSATGLAGKNEQFF. The CDR3 nucleotides are TGTGCCACCAGTGCTACGGGACTAGCGGGAAAGAATGAGCAGTTCTTC.